This T cell receptor (beta chain) is from a study of shared clonotypes between healthy human individuals (dated by TCRdb to 2020 to 2022). With respect to the entire study: A few men and two women, aged 18 to 49 years, made up the cohort. For each donor, CD4 naive and CD4 memory were each run on three plates, CD8 naive on two plates, and CD8 memory on one plate. The study deeply sequenced blood TCR repertoires of five healthy adults to estimate repertoire size and the extent of clonotype sharing between individuals. Libraries were prepared and TCR repertoires were sequenced by different laboratories using diverse techniques, in order to increase sequencing depth and limit assay-specific biases. Per donor, leukapheresis produced somewhere between about 0.94 and 10 billion PBMCs. The study at large found these results: Sampling was restricted to blood, and TCR repertoires in tissues likely differ from the TCR repertoires found in blood. Even with the large sequencing depth, rarefaction of the sorted-subset datasets indicated that sequencing was incomplete. Higher generation probabilities were observed for clonotypes shared by all four sorted-subset donors than for non-shared clonotypes. Because the study included a small number of donors, the genetic and exposure-history diversity represented was limited. Estimated clonotype richness was generally larger for naive than for memory subsets. About 5% of naive CD4, 3% to 3.5% of naive CD8, around 2.3% of memory CD4, and more than 0.35% of memory CD8 clonotypes were shared across four donors. Pairwise subsampling led to the expectation that sequencing depth would affect the degree of clonotype sharing among donors.

On this clone: There is no known antigen for this receptor. Per-base qualities were not stored, and no clone one base away is much larger.

The donors were healthy, HIV-negative adults with no recently reported acute infections or vaccinations. All donors were Caucasian adults living in Nashville, Tennessee, USA. CD4+ T cells were enriched by magnetic negative selection, after which naive cells were positively selected on CD45RA and the negative fraction was taken as the memory subset. After blood collection by leukapheresis, PBMCs were isolated using Ficoll-Histopaque density gradient centrifugation and then cryopreserved in the vapor phase of liquid nitrogen. Analytical flow cytometry was used to check the purity and quantity of each magnetically sorted T cell population. Genomic DNA was isolated from each sorted fraction and quantified by UV absorbance on a Nanodrop 2000c. Using the deep immunoSEQ assay, multiplex PCR amplified TCR CDR3 regions from genomic DNA. Extracted genomic DNA from each cell subset was spread evenly across all wells of several immunoSEQ 96-well plates, with each plate serving as a replicate. For sorted subsets, around 0.2 ug of genomic DNA, equivalent to some 33,000 T cell genomes, went into each replicate PCR. Purified libraries were quantified with a Qubit 3.0 fluorometer, sized on a Bioanalyzer 2100, and re-quantified with the KAPA Library Quantification kit. Every immunoSEQ 96-well plate was sequenced on a dedicated single-read 150-cycle Illumina NextSeq 550 flow cell. Per the authors' processing: Because the immunoSEQ output included only junctional sequences and no quality scores, the filtering could not be the same as the filtering used for full-length reads. To assign V/J genes and CDR3, sequences were annotated against IMGT germline references using PyIR, a Python wrapper for IgBLAST v1.9. Reads with weak V/J assignments (E-value above 1e-6), missing CDR3, stop codons, out-of-frame junctions, or ambiguous translated residues were removed. V3J clonotypes were defined by identical inferred V gene, J gene, and CDR3 amino acid sequence. Percentage overlap between repertoires was computed as shared unique clonotypes divided by the size of the smaller repertoire. Repertoire richness was assessed with RTK rarefaction, the Chao1 estimator, and Recon v2.1 estimates of unobserved clonotypes. Generation probabilities were computed with OLGA for all TCRbeta clonotypes obtained by the gDNA method from several donors. TCRdb mirrors the immuneACCESS table, restricted to in-frame sequences. Some clones are absent from its copies; in checked studies, under half trace to an unresolved V gene, and the reason for the others is unknown. D and trimming were read from the DNA, whereas the V and J calls and clone size are those reported in that table. Present in this sample are about 2.3 million clones, 93% of which were seen just once. Approximately 0.4% of the sample goes to the ten largest clones.

The TCR was taken from a man between 18 and 29 years old in good health. Some clones in this sample may be carry-over from other donors' samples. Sequenced sample: naive CD4+ T cells from PBMCs. The cell subset or site label corresponds to: CD45RA+ positively selected.

In nucleotides, the sequence is TGTGCCAGCAGTTCCAGCACTCTTACAGCTGGCTACACCTTC. This yields the protein CASSSSTLTAGYTF. The chain joins TRBV27 to TRBJ1-2, with the D gene not confidently named. Trimming takes 4 bases from V and 7 bases from J, and the germline ends sit 16 bases apart. CDR1 MNHEY and CDR2 SMNVEV were looked up in the germline V gene (reference sequence). The CDR3, from cysteine to phenylalanine, totals 14 residues. Only the CDR3 part of the read is kept: 42 bases, read in frame from the first base.